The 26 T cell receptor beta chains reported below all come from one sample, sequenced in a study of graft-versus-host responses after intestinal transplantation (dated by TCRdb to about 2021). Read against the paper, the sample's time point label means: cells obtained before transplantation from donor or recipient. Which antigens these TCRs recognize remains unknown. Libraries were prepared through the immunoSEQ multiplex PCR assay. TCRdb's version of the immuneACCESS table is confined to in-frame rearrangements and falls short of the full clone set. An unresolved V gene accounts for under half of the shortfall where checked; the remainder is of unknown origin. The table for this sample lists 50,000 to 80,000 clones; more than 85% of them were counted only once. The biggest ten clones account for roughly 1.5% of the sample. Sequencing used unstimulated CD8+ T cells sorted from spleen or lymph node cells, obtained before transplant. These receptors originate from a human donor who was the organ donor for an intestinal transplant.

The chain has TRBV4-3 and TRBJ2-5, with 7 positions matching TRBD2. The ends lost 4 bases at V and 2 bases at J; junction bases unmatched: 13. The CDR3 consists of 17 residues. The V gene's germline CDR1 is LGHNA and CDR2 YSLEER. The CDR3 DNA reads TGCGCCAGCAGCCCCTACCGGCAGGGAGCGGGGCAAGAGACCCAGTACTTC. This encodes CASSPYRQGAGQETQYF.

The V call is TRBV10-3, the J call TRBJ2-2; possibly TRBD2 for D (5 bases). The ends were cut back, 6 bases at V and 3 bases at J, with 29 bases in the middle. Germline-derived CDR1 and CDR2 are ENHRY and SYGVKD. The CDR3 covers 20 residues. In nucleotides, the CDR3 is TGTGCCATCAGGACGCCTCGGGGTTCTCCGATAAACAGTGACACCGGGGAGCTGTTTTTT. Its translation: CAIRTPRGSPINSDTGELFF.

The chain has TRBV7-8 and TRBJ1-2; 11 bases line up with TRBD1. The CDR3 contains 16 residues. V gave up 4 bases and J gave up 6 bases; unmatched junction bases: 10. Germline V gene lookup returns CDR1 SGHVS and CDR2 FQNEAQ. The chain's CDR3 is CASSSLSGQGANGYTF. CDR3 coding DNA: TGTGCCAGCAGCTCATTAAGCGGACAGGGGGCCAATGGCTACACCTTC.

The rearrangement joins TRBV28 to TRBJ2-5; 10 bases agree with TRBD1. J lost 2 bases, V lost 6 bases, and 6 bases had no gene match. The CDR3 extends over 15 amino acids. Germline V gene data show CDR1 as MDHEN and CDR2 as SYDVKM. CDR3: CASRVWDRGQETQYF. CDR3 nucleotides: TGTGCCAGCAGAGTCTGGGACAGGGGACAAGAGACCCAGTACTTC.

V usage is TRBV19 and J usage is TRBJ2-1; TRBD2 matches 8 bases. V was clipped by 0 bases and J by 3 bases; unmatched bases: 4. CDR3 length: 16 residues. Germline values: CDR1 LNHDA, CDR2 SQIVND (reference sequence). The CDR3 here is CASSIDSSGSYNEQFF. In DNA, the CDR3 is TGTGCCAGTAGTATAGATTCCAGCGGGAGCTACAATGAGCAGTTCTTC.

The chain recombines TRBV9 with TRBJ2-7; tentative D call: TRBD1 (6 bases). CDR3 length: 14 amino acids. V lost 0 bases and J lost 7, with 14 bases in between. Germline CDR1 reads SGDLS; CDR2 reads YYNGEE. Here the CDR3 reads CASSVGGGRLEQYF. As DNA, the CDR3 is TGTGCCAGCAGCGTAGGAGGGGGAAGGTTGGAGCAGTACTTC. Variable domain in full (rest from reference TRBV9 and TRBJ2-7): DSGVTQTPKHLITATGQRVTLRCSPRSGDLSVYWYQQSLDQGLQFLIQYYNGEERAKGNILERFSAQQFPDLHSELNLSSLELGDSALYFCASSVGGGRLEQYFGPGTRLTVT.

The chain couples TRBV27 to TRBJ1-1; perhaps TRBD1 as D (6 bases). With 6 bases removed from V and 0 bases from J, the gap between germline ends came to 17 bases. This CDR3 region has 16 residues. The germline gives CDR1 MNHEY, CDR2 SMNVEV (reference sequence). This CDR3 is CASRPHRVAVNTEAFF. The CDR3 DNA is TGTGCCAGCAGACCGCACAGGGTAGCAGTGAACACTGAAGCTTTCTTT.

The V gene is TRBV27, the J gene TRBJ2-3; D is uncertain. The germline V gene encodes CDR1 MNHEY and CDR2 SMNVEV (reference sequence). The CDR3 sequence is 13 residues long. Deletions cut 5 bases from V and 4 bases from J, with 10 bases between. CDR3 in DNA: TGTGCCAGCAGTGGGCTTTGGGCAGATACGCAGTATTTT. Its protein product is CASSGLWADTQYF.

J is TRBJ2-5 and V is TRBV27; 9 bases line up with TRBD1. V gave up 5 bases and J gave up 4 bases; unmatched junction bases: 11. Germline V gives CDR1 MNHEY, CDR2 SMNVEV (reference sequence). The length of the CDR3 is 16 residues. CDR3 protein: CASSPLPGQGLETQYF. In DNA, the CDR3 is TGTGCCAGCAGTCCGCTCCCGGGACAGGGACTAGAGACCCAGTACTTC.

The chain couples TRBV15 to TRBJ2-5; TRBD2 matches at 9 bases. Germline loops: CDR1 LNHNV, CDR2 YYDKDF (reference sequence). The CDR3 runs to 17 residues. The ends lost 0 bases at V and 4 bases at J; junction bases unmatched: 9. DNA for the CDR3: TGTGCCACCAGCAGAGATCGGGCGGGAGGGGCCTTAGAGACCCAGTACTTC. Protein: CATSRDRAGGALETQYF.

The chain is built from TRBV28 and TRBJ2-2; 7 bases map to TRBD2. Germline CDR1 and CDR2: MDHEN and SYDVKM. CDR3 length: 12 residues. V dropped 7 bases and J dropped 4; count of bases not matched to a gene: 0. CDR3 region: CASTGGTGELFF. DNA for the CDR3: TGTGCCAGCACGGGGGGCACCGGGGAGCTGTTTTTT.

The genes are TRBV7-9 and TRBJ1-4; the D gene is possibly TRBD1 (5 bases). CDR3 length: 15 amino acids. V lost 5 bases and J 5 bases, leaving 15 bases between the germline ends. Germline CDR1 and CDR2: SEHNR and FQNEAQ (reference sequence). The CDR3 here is CASSAIQAANEKLFF. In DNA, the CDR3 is TGTGCCAGCAGCGCAATACAGGCCGCGAATGAAAAACTGTTTTTT.

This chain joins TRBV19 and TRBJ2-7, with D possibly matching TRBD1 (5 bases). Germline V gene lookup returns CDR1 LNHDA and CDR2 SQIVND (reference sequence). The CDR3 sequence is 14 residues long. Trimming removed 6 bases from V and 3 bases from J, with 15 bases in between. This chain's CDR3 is CASSRVGEGYEQYF. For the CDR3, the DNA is TGTGCCAGTAGCAGGGTCGGAGAAGGCTACGAGCAGTACTTC.

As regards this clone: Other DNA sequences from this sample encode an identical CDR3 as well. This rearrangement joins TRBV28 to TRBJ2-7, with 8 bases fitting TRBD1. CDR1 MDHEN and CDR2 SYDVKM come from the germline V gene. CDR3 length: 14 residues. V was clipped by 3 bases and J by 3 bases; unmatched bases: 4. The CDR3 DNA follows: TGTGCCAGCAGTTTGGGACAGGACTACTACGAGCAGTACTTC. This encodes CASSLGQDYYEQYF.

CDR3 loop: CASSLDVRSVGGRYF. CDR3 DNA: TGTGCCAGCAGCTTAGATGTCAGATCGGTGGGTGGGCGGTACTTC. The chain combines TRBV11-2 with TRBJ2-7; the D is unclear. V was clipped by 0 bases and J by 12 bases, with 21 bases between them. Germline assignment: CDR1 SGHAT and CDR2 FQNNGV. This CDR3 has 15 residues.

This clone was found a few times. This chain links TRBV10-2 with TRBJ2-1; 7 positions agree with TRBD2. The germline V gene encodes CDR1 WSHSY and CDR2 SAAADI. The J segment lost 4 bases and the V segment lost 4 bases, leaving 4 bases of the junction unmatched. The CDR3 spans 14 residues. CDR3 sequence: CASSGWEGYNEQFF. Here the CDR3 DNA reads TGCGCCAGCAGTGGATGGGAGGGTTACAATGAGCAGTTCTTC.

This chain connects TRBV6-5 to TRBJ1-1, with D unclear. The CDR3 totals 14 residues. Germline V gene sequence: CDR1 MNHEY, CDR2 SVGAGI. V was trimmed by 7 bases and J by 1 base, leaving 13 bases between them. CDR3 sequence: CASIPALQNTEAFF. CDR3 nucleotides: TGTGCCAGCATCCCCGCCTTACAGAACACTGAAGCTTTCTTT.

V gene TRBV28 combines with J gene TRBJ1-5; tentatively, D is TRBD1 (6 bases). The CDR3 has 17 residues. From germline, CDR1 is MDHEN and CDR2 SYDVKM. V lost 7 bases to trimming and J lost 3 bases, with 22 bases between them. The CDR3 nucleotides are TGTGCCAGCATGACCGGAAACAGGGAAACGGACAATCAGCCCCAGCATTTT. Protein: CASMTGNRETDNQPQHF.

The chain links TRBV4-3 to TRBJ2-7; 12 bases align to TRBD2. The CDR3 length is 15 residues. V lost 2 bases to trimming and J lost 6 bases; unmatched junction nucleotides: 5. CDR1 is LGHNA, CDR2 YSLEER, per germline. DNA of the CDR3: TGCGCCAGCAGCCAAACCCTAGCGGGAGGGCTCGAGCAGTACTTC. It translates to CASSQTLAGGLEQYF.

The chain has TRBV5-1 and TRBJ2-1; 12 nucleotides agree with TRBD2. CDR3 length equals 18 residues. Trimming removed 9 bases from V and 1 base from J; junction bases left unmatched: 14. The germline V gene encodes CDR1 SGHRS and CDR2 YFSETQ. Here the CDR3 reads CAILRTSGIGGSYNEQFF. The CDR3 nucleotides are TGCGCCATCCTACGGACTAGCGGGATTGGGGGGTCCTACAATGAGCAGTTCTTC.

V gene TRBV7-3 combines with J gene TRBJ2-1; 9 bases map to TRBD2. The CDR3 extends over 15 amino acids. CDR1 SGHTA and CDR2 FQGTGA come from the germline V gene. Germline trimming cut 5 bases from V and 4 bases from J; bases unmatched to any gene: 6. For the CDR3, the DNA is TGTGCCAGCAGCCTTAGCGGGAGTGGGTACAATGAGCAGTTCTTC. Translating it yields CASSLSGSGYNEQFF.

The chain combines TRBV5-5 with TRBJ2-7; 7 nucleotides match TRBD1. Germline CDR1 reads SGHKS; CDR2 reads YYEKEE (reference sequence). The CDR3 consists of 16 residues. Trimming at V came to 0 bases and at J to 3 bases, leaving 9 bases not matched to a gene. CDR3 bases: TGTGCCAGCAGCTTGGGTAGACAGGGTTCACTCTACGAGCAGTACTTC. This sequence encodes CASSLGRQGSLYEQYF.

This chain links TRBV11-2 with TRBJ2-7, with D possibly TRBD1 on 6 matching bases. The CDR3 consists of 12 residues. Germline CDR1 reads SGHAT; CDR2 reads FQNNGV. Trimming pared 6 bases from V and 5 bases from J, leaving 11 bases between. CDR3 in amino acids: CASRIGTNEQYF. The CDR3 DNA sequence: TGTGCCAGCAGGATCGGGACAAACGAGCAGTACTTC.

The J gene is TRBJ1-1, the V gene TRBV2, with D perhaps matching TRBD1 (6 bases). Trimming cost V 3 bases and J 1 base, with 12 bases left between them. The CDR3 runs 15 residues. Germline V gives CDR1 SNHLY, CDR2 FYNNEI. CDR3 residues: CASSDLLQGNTEAFF. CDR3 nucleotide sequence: TGTGCCAGCAGTGACCTTTTACAGGGGAACACTGAAGCTTTCTTT.

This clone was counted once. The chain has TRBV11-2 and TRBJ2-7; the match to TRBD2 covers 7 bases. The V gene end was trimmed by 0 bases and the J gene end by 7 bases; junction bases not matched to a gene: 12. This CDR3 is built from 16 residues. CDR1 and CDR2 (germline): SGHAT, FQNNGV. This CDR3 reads CASSLEAGPVTGEQYF. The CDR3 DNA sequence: TGTGCCAGCAGCTTAGAAGCGGGACCGGTTACGGGTGAGCAGTACTTC.

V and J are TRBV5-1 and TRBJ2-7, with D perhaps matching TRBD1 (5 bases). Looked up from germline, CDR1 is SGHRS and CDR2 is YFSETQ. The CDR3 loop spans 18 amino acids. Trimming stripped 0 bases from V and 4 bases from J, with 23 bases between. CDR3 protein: CASSLGAPLAGHLYEQYF. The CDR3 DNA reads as TGCGCCAGCAGCTTGGGTGCCCCTTTGGCAGGGCACCTTTACGAGCAGTACTTC.